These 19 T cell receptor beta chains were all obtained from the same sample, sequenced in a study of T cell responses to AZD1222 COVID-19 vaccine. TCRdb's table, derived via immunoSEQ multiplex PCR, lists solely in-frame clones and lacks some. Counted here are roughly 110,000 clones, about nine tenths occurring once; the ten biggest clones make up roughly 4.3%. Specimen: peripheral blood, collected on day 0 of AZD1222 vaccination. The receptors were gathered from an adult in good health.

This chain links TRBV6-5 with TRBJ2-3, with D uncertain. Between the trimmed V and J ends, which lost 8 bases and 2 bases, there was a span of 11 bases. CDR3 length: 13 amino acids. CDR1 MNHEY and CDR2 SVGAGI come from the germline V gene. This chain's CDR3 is CASQRSDTDTQYF. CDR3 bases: TGTGCCAGCCAAAGGAGCGACACAGATACGCAGTATTTT.

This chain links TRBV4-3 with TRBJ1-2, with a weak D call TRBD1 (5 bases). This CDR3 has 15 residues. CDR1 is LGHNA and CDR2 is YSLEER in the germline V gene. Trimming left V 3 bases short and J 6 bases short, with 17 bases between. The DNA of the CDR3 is TGCGCCAGCAGCCATTCTCCCGGGACTTTGCATGGCTACACCTTC. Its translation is CASSHSPGTLHGYTF.

The CDR3 DNA reads as TGTGCCAGCAGCGTAGACCTAGCGGTTGATACGCAGTATTTT. It is translated as CASSVDLAVDTQYF. The gene calls are TRBV9 and TRBJ2-3; 7 nucleotides align to TRBD2. Germline-derived CDR1 and CDR2 are SGDLS and YYNGEE. With V trimmed by 0 bases and J by 6 bases, 4 bases remained unmatched. This CDR3 spans 14 amino acids.

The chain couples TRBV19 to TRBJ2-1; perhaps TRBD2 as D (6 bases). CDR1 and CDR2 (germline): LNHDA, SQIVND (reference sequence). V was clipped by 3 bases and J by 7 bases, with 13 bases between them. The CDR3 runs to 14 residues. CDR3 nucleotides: TGTGCCAGTAGTATGAGGAGGGGCGGGAATGAGCAGTTCTTC. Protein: CASSMRRGGNEQFF.

CDR3 in DNA: TGTGCCAGCAGCCCTCGAAATTTGGGGGGGACATTTGGCTACACCTTC. Protein: CASSPRNLGGTFGYTF. The V and J genes are TRBV7-2 and TRBJ1-2, with TRBD1 as a possible D gene (6 bases). The CDR3 is made up of 16 amino acids. Germline V gene sequence: CDR1 SGHTA, CDR2 FQGNSA. V was cut by 5 bases and J by 7 bases, with 23 bases left in between. The full variable domain, rest sourced from reference TRBV7-2 and TRBJ1-2, is GAGVSQSPSNKVTEKGKDVELRCDPISGHTALYWYRQSLGQGLEFLIYFQGNSAPDKSGLPSDRFSAERTGGSVSTLTIQRTQQEDSAVYLCASSPRNLGGTFGYTFGSGTRLTVV.

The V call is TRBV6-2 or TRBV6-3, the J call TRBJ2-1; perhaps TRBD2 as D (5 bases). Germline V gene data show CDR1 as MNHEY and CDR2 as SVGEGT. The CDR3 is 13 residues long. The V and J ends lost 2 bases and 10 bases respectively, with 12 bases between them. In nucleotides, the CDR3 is TGTGCCAGCAGTTACGGACTGGGTTGGGAGCAGTTCTTC. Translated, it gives CASSYGLGWEQFF.

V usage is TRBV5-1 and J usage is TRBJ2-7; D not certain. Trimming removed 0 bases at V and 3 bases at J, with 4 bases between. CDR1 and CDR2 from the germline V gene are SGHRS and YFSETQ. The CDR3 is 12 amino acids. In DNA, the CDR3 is TGCGCCAGCAGCTTGGGCGACTACGAGCAGTACTTC. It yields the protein CASSLGDYEQYF. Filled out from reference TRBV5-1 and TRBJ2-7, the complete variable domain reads KAGVTQTPRYLIKTRGQQVTLSCSPISGHRSVSWYQQTPGQGLQFLFEYFSETQRNKGNFPGRFSGRQFSNSRSEMNVSTLELGDSALYLCASSLGDYEQYFGPGTRLTVT.

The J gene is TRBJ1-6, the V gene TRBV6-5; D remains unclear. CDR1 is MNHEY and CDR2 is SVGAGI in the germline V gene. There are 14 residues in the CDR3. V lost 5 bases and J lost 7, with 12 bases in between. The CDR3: CASSMDPRNSPLHF. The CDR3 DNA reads TGTGCCAGCAGTATGGATCCGAGGAATTCACCCCTCCACTTT.

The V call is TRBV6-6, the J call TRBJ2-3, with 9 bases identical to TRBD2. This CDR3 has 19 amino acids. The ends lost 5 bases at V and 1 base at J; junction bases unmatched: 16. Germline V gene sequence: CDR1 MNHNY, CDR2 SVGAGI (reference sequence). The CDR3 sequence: CASSPPLGLRGGGTDTQYF. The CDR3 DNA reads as TGTGCCAGCAGTCCCCCGCTCGGTCTACGCGGGGGGGGCACAGATACGCAGTATTTT.

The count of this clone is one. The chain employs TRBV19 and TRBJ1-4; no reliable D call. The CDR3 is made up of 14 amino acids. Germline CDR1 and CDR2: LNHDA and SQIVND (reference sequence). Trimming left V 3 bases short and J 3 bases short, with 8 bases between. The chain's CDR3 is CASSMGRANEKLFF. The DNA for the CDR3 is TGTGCCAGTAGTATGGGAAGGGCTAATGAAAAACTGTTTTTT.

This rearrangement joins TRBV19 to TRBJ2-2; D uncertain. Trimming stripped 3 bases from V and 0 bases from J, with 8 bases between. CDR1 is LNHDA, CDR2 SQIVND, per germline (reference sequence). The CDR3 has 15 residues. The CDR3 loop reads CASSMRTTNTGELFF. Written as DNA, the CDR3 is TGTGCCAGTAGTATGAGAACAACGAACACCGGGGAGCTGTTTTTT.

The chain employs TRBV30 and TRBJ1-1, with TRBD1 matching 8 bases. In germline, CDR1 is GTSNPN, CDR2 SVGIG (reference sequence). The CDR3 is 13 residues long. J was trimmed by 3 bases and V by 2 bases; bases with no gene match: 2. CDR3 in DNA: TGTGCCTGGAGTACACAGGGGGACACTGAAGCTTTCTTT. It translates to CAWSTQGDTEAFF.

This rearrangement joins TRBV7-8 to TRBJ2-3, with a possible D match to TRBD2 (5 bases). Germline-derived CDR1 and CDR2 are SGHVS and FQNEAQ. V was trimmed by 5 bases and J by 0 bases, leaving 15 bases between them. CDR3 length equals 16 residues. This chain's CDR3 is CASSIRARVSTDTQYF. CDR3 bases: TGTGCCAGCAGCATTAGGGCGAGGGTTAGCACAGATACGCAGTATTTT.

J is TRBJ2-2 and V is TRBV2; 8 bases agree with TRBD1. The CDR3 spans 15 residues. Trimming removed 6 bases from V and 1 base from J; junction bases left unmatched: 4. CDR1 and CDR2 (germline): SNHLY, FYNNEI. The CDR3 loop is CASRIDRGNTGELFF. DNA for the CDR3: TGTGCCAGCAGAATAGACAGGGGGAACACCGGGGAGCTGTTTTTT.

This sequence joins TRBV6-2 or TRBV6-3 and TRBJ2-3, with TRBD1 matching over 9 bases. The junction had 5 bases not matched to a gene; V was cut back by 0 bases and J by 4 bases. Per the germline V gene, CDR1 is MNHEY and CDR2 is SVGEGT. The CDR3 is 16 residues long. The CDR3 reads CASSYSGQGDPDTQYF. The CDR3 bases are TGTGCCAGCAGTTACTCGGGACAGGGTGACCCAGATACGCAGTATTTT.

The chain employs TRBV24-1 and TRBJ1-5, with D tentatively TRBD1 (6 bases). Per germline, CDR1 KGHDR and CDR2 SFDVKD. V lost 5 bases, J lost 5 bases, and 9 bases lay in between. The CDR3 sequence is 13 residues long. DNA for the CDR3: TGTGCCACCAGTGTCGGGGGCGATCAGCCCCAGCATTTT. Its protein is CATSVGGDQPQHF.

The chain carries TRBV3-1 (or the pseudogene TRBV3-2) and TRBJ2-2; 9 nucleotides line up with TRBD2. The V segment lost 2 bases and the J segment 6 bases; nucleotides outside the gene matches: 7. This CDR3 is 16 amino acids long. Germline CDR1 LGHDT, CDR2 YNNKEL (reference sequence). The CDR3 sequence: CASSQTAGGTAGELFF. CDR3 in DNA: TGTGCCAGCAGCCAAACGGCGGGGGGGACCGCCGGGGAGCTGTTTTTT.

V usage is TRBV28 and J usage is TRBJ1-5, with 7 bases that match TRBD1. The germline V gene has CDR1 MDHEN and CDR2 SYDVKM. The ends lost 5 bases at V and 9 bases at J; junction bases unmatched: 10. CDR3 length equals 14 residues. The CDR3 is CASSTRDSLRPQHF. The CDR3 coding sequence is TGTGCCAGCAGTACCAGGGACAGCCTAAGGCCCCAGCATTTT.

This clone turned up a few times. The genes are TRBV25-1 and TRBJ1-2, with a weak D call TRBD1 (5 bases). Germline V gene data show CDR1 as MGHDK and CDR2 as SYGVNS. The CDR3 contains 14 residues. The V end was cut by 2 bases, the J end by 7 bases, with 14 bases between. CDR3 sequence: CASSEPHGTAGYTF. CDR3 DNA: TGTGCCAGCAGTGAACCCCACGGGACTGCTGGCTACACCTTC.